These T cell receptor beta chains were read from a single sample in a study of cytomegalovirus exposure and HLA in healthy donors. Libraries were prepared by immunoSEQ multiplex PCR; TCRdb keeps only in-frame clonotypes and omits some of them. The top ten clones hold about 6% of a sample with hundreds of thousands of clones, over 65% of them seen once. Input material: PBMCs. These receptors all stem from a woman between 18 and 29 years old in good health and CMV-seronegative. Both conserved end residues are part of each CDR3. The size field is filled for only some rows; it gives once, few, many or a size class.

TRBJ1-4	TRBV5-6	NA	CASSSTGSGNEKLFF
TRBJ2-1	TRBV5-1	NA	CASSLPGLGDNEQFF
TRBJ2-7	TRBV6-5	many	CASSLLAGRSEQYF
TRBJ2-7	TRBV2	once	CASSDSGGSSYEQYF
TRBJ2-3	TRBV10-3	NA	CAISERQGKDTQYF
TRBJ1-2	TRBV11-2	few	CASSLSGRNGYTF
TRBJ2-7	TRBV19	NA	CASSGPSGLAGSGEQYF
TRBJ2-5	TRBV9	once	CASSVGGFQETQYF
TRBJ2-7	TRBV10-1	NA	CASSGASGLLDGHEQYF
TRBJ1-1	TRBV5-8	NA	CASSLASLYEAFF
TRBJ1-1	TRBV18	NA	CASSPSSERTEAFF
TRBJ2-7	TRBV7-9	NA	CASSLGGLAGAEQYF
TRBJ1-2	TRBV5-1	NA	CASSLGTGGAGYTF
TRBJ1-1	TRBV27	NA	CASSLRATSTEAFF
TRBJ2-7	TRBV10-3	NA	CAIGDSSYEQYF
TRBJ2-7	TRBV5-1	NA	CASSPGTSGARYEQYF
TRBJ1-2	TRBV5-6	NA	CASSPGTGYGYTF
TRBJ2-3	TRBV13	NA	CASSQGTVTDTQYF
TRBJ2-7	TRBV27	NA	CASRSSGSYEQYF
TRBJ1-1	TRBV9	NA	CASSVGDSEEAFF
TRBJ2-4	TRBV10-2	NA	CASSLLREEAKNIQYF
TRBJ1-2	TRBV11-2	NA	CASIPMGQGGGYTF
TRBJ1-6	TRBV6-5	NA	CASNSPLHF
TRBJ1-5	TRBV30	NA	CAWSVGGLPGGSNQPQHF
TRBJ2-7	TRBV27	NA	CASRVTSLDRGRISYEQYF
TRBJ2-3	TRBV5-1	once	CASSQPPRTGFTDTQYF
TRBJ1-5	TRBV19	once	CASSIEGRPGRSQHF
TRBJ2-3	TRBV2	NA	CASSTPQRGPTDTQYF
TRBJ2-7	TRBV5-1	NA	CASSPGQYEQYF
TRBJ2-7	TRBV5-1	NA	CASSLSTGNYEQYF
TRBJ2-3	TRBV6-5	NA	CASRMADTQYF
TRBJ1-2	TRBV6-6	NA	CASSYNMGSSNYGYTF
TRBJ1-6	TRBV9	NA	CASSVGQRRSPLHF
TRBJ2-3	TRBV7-9	NA	CASSLAGGPTDTQYF
TRBJ2-5	TRBV9	NA	CASSVDPRLAKETQYF
TRBJ2-1	TRBV5-1	NA	CASSGQGAYNEQFF
TRBJ1-2	TRBV9	once	CASSVGTATNYGYTF
TRBJ2-7	TRBV5-1	NA	CASSPREAAGEQYF
TRBJ2-2	TRBV5-1	NA	CASSRAGSENTGELFF
TRBJ2-1	TRBV30	once	CAWSLSGQRGSSYNEQFF
TRBJ2-7	TRBV7-3	NA	CASSPTGISYEQYF
TRBJ2-7	TRBV2	few	CASSPDTDEQYF
TRBJ2-2	TRBV20-1	NA	CRDRGSGELFF
TRBJ1-2	TRBV5-4	NA	CASSTPGYGYTF